This T cell receptor beta chain was recorded in a study of cytomegalovirus exposure and HLA in healthy donors. Both 60 Vbeta primers and 13 Jbeta primers went into the PCR. The repertoire was sequenced with immunoSEQ multiplex PCR; TCRdb's copy has only in-frame clones and lacks some. The table has 150,000 to 200,000 clones, about four fifths seen once. All the people who gave samples were healthy bone marrow donors. Between the trimmed V and J ends, which lost 2 bases and 4 bases, there was a span of 8 bases. Germline loops: CDR1 ENHRY, CDR2 SYGVKD. The CDR3 length is 14 residues. General study points: Analysis was carried out at a later point, and it linked a missense DCLRE1C variant to TCR beta V- and J-gene trimming.

Note on this clone: Its antigen remains unidentified.

This receptor was taken from a female donor in good health and CMV-seronegative. Sequenced input: PBMCs. The chain employs TRBV10-3 and TRBJ1-4; D is perhaps TRBD1 (6 bases). As DNA, the CDR3 is TGTGCCATCAGTGAGGGCAGGGGTAATGAAAAACTGTTTTTT. This gives the protein CAISEGRGNEKLFF.